This T cell receptor beta chain was sequenced during a study of circulating and synovial CD4+ cells in juvenile arthritis. This table comes from immunoSEQ multiplex PCR, and its TCRdb copy is limited to in-frame clones, with some not included. The profile shows under 40,000 clones, 90% to 95% of them singletons. V was clipped by 4 bases and J by 8 bases; unmatched bases: 13. Germline values: CDR1 MDHEN, CDR2 SYDVKM. The CDR3 loop spans 15 amino acids. The chain couples TRBV28 to TRBJ1-2; 7 bases are a match to TRBD1. This sequence originates from a human donor with juvenile idiopathic arthritis. The sequenced material came from CD4+ T cells from blood. The CDR3 here is CASSSSRQGSGGYTF. Here the CDR3 DNA reads TGTGCCAGCAGTTCCTCCCGACAGGGTTCCGGAGGCTACACCTTC.